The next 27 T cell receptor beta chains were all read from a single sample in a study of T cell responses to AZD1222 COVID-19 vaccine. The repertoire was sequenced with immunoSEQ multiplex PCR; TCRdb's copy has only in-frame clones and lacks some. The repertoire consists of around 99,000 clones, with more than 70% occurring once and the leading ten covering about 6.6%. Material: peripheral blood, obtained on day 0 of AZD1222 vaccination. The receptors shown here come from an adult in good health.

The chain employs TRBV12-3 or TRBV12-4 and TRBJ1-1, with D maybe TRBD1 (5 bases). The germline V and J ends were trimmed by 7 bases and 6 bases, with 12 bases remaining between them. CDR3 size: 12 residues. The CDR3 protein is CASTLRGPEAFF. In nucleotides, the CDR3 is TGTGCCAGCACCCTTCGGGGACCTGAAGCTTTCTTT.

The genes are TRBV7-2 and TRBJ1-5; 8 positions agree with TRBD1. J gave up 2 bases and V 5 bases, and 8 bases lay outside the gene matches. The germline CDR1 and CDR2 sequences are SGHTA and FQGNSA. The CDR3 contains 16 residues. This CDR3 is CASSGRTGTGNQPQHF. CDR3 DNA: TGTGCCAGCAGCGGGCGGACAGGGACGGGCAATCAGCCCCAGCATTTT.

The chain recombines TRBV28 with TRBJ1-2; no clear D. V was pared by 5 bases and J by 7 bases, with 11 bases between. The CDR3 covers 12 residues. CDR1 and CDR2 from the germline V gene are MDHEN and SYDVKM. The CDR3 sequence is CASSPGFSGYTF. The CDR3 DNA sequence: TGTGCCAGCAGTCCCGGGTTTAGTGGCTACACCTTC.

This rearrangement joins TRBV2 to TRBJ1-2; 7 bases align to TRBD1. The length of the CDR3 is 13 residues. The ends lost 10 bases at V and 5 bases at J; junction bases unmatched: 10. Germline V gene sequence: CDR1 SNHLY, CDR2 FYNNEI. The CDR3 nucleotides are TGTGCCAAAAAGGGGACAGATTATTATGGCTACACCTTC. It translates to CAKKGTDYYGYTF.

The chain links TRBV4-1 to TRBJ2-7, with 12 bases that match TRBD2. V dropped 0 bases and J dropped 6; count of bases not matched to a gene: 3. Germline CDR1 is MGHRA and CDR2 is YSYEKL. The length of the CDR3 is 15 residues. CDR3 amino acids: CASSQDPTSGSEQYF. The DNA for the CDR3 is TGCGCCAGCAGCCAAGATCCGACTAGCGGGAGCGAGCAGTACTTC.

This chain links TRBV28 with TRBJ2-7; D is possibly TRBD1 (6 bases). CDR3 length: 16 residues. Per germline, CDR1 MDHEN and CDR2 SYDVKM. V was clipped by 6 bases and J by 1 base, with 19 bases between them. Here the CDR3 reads CASSFPGAAESYEQYF. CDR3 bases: TGTGCCAGCAGCTTCCCAGGGGCGGCGGAGTCCTACGAGCAGTACTTC.

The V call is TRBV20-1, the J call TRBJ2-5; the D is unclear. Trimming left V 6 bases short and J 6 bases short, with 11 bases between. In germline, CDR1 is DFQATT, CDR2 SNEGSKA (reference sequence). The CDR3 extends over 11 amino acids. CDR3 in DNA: TGCAGTGCCCCGACGACCCAGACCCAGTACTTC. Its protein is CSAPTTQTQYF.

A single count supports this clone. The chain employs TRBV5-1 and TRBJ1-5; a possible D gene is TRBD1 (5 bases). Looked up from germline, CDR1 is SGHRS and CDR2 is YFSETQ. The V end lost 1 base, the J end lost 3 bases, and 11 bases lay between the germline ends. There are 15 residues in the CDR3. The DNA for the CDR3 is TGCGCCAGCAGCTTGCAGGGAGGGAACAATCAGCCCCAGCATTTT. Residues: CASSLQGGNNQPQHF.

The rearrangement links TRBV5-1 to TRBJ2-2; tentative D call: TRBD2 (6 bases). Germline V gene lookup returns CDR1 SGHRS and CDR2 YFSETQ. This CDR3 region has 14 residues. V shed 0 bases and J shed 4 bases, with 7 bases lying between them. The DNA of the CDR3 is TGCGCCAGCAGCTTGGCCGGGGGCACCGGGGAGCTGTTTTTT. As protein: CASSLAGGTGELFF.

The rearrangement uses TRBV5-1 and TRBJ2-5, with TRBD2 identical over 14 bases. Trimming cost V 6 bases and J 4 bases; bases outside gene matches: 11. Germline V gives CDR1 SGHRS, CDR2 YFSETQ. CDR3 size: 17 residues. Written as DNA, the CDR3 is TGCGCCAGCACTCCGGGACTAGCGGGGGAGGGTCGAGAGACCCAGTACTTC. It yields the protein CASTPGLAGEGRETQYF.

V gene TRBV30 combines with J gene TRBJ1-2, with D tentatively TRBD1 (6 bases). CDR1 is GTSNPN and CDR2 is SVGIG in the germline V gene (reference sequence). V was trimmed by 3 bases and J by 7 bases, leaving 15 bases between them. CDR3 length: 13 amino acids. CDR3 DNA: TGTGCCTGGAGGACAGGTGTCAAGGGTGGCTACACCTTC. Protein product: CAWRTGVKGGYTF.

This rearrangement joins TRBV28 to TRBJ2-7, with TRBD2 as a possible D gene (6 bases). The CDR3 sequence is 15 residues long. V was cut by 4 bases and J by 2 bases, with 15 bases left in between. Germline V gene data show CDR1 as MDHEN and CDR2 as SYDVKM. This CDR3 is CASSSGTPVPYEQYF. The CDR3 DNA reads TGTGCCAGCAGTTCCGGGACTCCGGTCCCCTACGAGCAGTACTTC. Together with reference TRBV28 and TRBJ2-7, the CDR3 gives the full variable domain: DVKVTQSSRYLVKRTGEKVFLECVQDMDHENMFWYRQDPGLGLRLIYFSYDVKMKEKGDIPEGYSVSREKKERFSLILESASTNQTSMYLCASSSGTPVPYEQYFGPGTRLTVT.

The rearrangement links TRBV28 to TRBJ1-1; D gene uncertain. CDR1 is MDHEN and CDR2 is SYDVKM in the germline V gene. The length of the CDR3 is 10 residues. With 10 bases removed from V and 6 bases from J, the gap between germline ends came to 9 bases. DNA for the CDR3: TGTGCCACCGGGATGGCTGAAGCTTTCTTT. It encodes CATGMAEAFF.

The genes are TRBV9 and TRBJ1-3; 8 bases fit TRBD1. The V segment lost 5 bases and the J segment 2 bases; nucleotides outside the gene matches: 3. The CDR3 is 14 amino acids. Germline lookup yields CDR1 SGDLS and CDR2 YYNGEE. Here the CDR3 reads CASRGQAAGNTIYF. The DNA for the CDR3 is TGTGCCAGCAGGGGACAGGCGGCTGGAAACACCATATATTTT.

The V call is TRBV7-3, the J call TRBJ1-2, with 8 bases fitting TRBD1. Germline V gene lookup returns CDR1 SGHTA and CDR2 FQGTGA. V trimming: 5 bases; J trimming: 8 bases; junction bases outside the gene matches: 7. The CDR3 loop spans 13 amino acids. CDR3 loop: CASSPDRVGGYTF. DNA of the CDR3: TGTGCCAGCAGCCCGGACAGGGTCGGGGGCTACACCTTC. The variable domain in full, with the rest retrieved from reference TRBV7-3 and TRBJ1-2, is GAGVSQTPSNKVTEKGKYVELRCDPISGHTALYWYRQSLGQGPEFLIYFQGTGAADDSGLPNDRFFAVRPEGSVSTLKIQRTERGDSAVYLCASSPDRVGGYTFGSGTRLTVV.

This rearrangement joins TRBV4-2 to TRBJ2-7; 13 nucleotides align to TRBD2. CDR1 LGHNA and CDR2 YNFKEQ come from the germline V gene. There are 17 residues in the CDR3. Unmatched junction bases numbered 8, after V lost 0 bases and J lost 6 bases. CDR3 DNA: TGTGCCAGCAGCCAAGAAAAATTACTAGCGGGAGGGCCCGAGCAGTACTTC. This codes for CASSQEKLLAGGPEQYF.

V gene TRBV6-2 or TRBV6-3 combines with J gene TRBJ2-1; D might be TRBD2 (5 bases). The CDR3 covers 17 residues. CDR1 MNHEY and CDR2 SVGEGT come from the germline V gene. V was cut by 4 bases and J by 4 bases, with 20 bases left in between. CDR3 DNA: TGTGCCAGCAGTTCCCGAATTTCCGGGATTCAATACAATGAGCAGTTCTTC. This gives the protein CASSSRISGIQYNEQFF.

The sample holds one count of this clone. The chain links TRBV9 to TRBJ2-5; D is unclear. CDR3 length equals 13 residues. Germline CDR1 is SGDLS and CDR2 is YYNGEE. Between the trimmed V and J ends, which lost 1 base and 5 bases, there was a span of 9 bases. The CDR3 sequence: CASSVSQGETQYF. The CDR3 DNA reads TGTGCCAGCAGCGTATCTCAAGGGGAGACCCAGTACTTC.

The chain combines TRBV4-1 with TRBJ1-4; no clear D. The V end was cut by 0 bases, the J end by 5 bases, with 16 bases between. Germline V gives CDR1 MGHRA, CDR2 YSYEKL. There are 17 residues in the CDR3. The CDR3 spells CASSQEVVTGQNEKLFF. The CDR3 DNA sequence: TGCGCCAGCAGCCAAGAGGTGGTGACGGGTCAAAATGAAAAACTGTTTTTT.

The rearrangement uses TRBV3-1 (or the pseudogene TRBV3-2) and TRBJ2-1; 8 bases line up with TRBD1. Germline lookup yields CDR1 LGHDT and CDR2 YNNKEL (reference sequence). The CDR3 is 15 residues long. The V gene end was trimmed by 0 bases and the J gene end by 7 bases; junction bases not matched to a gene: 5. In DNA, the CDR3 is TGTGCCAGCAGCCAAGACCGGGACAGGCTTAATGAGCAGTTCTTC. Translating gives CASSQDRDRLNEQFF.

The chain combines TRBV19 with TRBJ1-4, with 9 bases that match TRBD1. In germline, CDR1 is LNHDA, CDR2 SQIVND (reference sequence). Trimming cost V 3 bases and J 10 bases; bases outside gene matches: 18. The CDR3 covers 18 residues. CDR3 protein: CASSIGWTAGQGLGKLFF. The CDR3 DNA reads TGTGCCAGTAGTATCGGGTGGACGGCCGGACAGGGGCTGGGAAAACTGTTTTTT.

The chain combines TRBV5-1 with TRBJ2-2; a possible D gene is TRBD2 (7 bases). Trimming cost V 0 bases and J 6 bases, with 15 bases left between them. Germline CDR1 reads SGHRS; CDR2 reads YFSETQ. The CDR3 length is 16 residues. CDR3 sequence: CASSLGPGGASGELFF. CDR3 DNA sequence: TGCGCCAGCAGCTTGGGCCCTGGGGGGGCGTCCGGGGAGCTGTTTTTT.

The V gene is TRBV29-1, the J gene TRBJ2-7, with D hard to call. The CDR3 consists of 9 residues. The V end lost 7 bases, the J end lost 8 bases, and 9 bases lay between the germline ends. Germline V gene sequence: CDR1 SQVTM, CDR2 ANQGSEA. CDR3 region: CSGTPQQYF. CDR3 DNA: TGCAGCGGTACCCCCCAGCAGTACTTC.

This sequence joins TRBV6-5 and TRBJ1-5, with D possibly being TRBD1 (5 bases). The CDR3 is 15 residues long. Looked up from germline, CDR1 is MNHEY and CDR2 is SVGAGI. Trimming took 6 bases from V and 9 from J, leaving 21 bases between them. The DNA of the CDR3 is TGTGCCAGCAGCCCGGGACCGACCCCCGGATCGCCCCAGCATTTT. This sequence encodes CASSPGPTPGSPQHF.

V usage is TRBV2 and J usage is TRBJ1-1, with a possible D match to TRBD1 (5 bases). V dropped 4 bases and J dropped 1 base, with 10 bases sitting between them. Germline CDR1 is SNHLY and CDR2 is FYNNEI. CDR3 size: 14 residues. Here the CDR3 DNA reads TGTGCCAGCAGTGCCGGGGGGGAGAACACTGAAGCTTTCTTT. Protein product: CASSAGGENTEAFF.

The CDR3 is CASSWLPGRTYEQYF. The CDR3 DNA reads TGTGCCAGCAGCTGGTTGCCAGGACGCACCTACGAGCAGTACTTC. J is TRBJ2-7 and V is TRBV7-2; the D is unclear. V shed 4 bases and J shed 2 bases, with 15 bases lying between them. This CDR3 comprises 15 residues. Germline V lookup: CDR1 SGHTA, CDR2 FQGNSA.

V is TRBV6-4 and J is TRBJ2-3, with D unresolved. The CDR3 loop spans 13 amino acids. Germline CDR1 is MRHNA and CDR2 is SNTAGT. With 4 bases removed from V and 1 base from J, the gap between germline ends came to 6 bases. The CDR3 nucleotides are TGTGCCAGCAGTGGGAAAGGCACAGATACGCAGTATTTT. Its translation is CASSGKGTDTQYF.